Each of the 18 T cell receptor beta chains below was sequenced from the same sample in a study of T cell repertoires in cytomegalovirus infection (dated by TCRdb to the late 2010s). Their antigen targets remain unknown. The treatment or condition tag for this specimen amounts to: in vitro stimulation with specific CMV peptide epitopes to enrich CMV-specific T cells. For sequencing, an Illumina HiSeq 1500 was employed. TCRdb reprocessed the public reads (quality trimming at Q25 with fastp, clone calling with MiXCR) and kept in-frame beta chains. Rows are unified per CDR3 protein, each entry keeping the most common DNA and genes. The sample yields roughly 990,000 distinct CDR3 sequences; around 32% were counted once. 10% to 15% of the sample is taken by the ten largest. Sequencing was performed on cultured CD8+ T cells from PBMCs, taken from culture after CMV antigen stimulation. All receptors come from a human donor in good health (CMV status not recorded). Some clones in this sample may be carry-over from other donors' samples.

This rearrangement joins TRBV28 to TRBJ2-3; 7 bases line up with TRBD1. CDR1 MDHEN and CDR2 SYDVKM come from the germline V gene. The CDR3 length is 15 residues. Trimming at V came to 5 bases and at J to 2 bases, leaving 7 bases not matched to a gene. The CDR3 DNA reads as TGTGCCAGCAGTCTCGACAGGGTCAACACAGATACGCAGTATTTT. The encoded protein is CASSLDRVNTDTQYF. The whole variable domain, filled in from reference TRBV28 and TRBJ2-3, reads DVKVTQSSRYLVKRTGEKVFLECVQDMDHENMFWYRQDPGLGLRLIYFSYDVKMKEKGDIPEGYSVSREKKERFSLILESASTNQTSMYLCASSLDRVNTDTQYFGPGTRLTVL.

This rearrangement joins TRBV12-3 or TRBV12-4 to TRBJ1-1; D remains unclear. CDR3 length: 15 residues. Trimming took 3 bases from V and 0 from J, leaving 11 bases between them. The CDR3 loop is CASSFFRGLNTEAFF. In DNA, the CDR3 is TGTGCCAGCAGTTTCTTTCGTGGGTTGAACACTGAAGCTTTCTTT.

This sequence joins TRBV9 and TRBJ1-4, with D possibly matching TRBD1 (5 bases). This CDR3 contains 16 residues. CDR1 is SGDLS, CDR2 YYNGEE, per germline. V was cut by 0 bases and J by 8 bases, with 17 bases left in between. For the CDR3, the DNA is TGTGCCAGCAGCGTAGGAAGGGGAGGGAACGCGGAAAAACTGTTTTTT. This translates into CASSVGRGGNAEKLFF.

The chain combines TRBV19 with TRBJ1-1; D uncertain. The CDR3 length is 14 residues. Germline V gives CDR1 LNHDA, CDR2 SQIVND (reference sequence). The V end was cut by 3 bases, the J end by 7 bases, with 15 bases between. The CDR3 spells CASSISGTWIEAFF. DNA for the CDR3: TGTGCCAGTAGTATCTCGGGAACCTGGATTGAAGCTTTCTTT.

In this sample, this clonotype turned up a few times. The CDR3 loop reads CASILIQEWDTEAFF. In DNA form, the CDR3 reads TGTGCCAGCATTTTAATACAGGAGTGGGACACTGAAGCTTTCTTT. The V gene is TRBV6-5, the J gene TRBJ1-1, with D possibly being TRBD1 (5 bases). There are 15 residues in the CDR3. Germline CDR1 MNHEY, CDR2 SVGAGI. Trimming took off 7 bases at V and 3 bases at J, with 18 bases between the two ends.

J is TRBJ2-3 and V is TRBV7-9, with 8 bases lining up with TRBD2. The CDR3 is 14 residues long. Germline assignment: CDR1 SEHNR and CDR2 FQNEAQ (reference sequence). V lost 6 bases and J lost 5; bases outside the gene matches: 7. CDR3 loop: CASRPITSGDTQYF. The CDR3 nucleotides are TGTGCCAGCAGACCCATTACTAGCGGAGATACGCAGTATTTT. The full variable domain, completed using reference TRBV7-9 and TRBJ2-3, is DTGVSQNPRHKITKRGQNVTFRCDPISEHNRLYWYRQTLGQGPEFLTYFQNEAQLEKSRLLSDRFSAERPKGSFSTLEIQRTEQGDSAMYLCASRPITSGDTQYFGPGTRLTVL.

This clonotype appeared a few times. The chain uses TRBV5-6 and TRBJ2-4, with D tentatively TRBD2 (6 bases). Germline values: CDR1 SGHDT, CDR2 YYEEEE. V was trimmed by 6 bases and J by 0 bases, leaving 16 bases between them. The CDR3 is 16 residues long. The CDR3 region is CASTIWDFLAKNIQYF. CDR3 nucleotides: TGTGCCAGCACCATTTGGGACTTTCTAGCCAAAAACATTCAGTACTTC.

This clonotype was observed a single time. The chain is built from TRBV14 and TRBJ2-7; no firm D call. Germline V gene data show CDR1 as SGHDN and CDR2 as FVKESK. V dropped 0 bases and J dropped 4 bases, with 13 bases sitting between them. The CDR3 covers 15 residues. The DNA of the CDR3 is TGTGCCAGCAGCCAAGAAGGGTCCTGGGGTTACGAGCAGTACTTC. This translates into CASSQEGSWGYEQYF.

This clonotype was picked up a small number of times. V gene TRBV9 combines with J gene TRBJ2-1; maybe TRBD2 (5 bases). There are 13 residues in the CDR3. V was clipped by 6 bases and J by 6 bases, with 13 bases between them. Germline loops: CDR1 SGDLS, CDR2 YYNGEE. The CDR3 sequence: CASTRRGFNEQFF. Written as DNA, the CDR3 is TGTGCCAGCACCCGACGGGGTTTCAATGAGCAGTTCTTC.

J is TRBJ2-2 and V is TRBV9; no reliable D call. V shed 6 bases and J shed 1 base, with 16 bases lying between them. This CDR3 region has 16 residues. Germline-derived CDR1 and CDR2 are SGDLS and YYNGEE. The CDR3 region is CASTPSAPGNTGELFF. The DNA for the CDR3 is TGTGCCAGCACCCCATCGGCGCCCGGGAACACCGGGGAGCTGTTTTTT.

The chain combines TRBV29-1 with TRBJ2-7, with D possibly TRBD1 on 5 matching bases. The V gene lost 4 bases and the J gene lost 5 bases, with 21 bases spanning the gap. Germline assignment: CDR1 SQVTM and CDR2 ANQGSEA. The CDR3 runs to 15 residues. Here the CDR3 DNA reads TGCAGCGTTGGCCCCGGAGAAAGGGGCGCCCACGAGCAGTACTTC. It specifies CSVGPGERGAHEQYF.

This clonotype turned up a few times. The rearrangement joins TRBV18 to TRBJ2-1; tentatively, D is TRBD2 (5 bases). The CDR3 totals 16 residues. V shed 6 bases and J shed 7 bases, with 22 bases lying between them. Per the germline V gene, CDR1 is KGHSH and CDR2 is LQKENI. The CDR3 sequence: CASSQAPGGSGNEQFF. CDR3 nucleotide sequence: TGTGCCAGCTCTCAAGCGCCCGGCGGGTCTGGGAATGAGCAGTTCTTC.

This chain connects TRBV2 to TRBJ2-4; 10 bases fit TRBD1. After removal of 5 bases from V and 4 bases from J, the junction contained 8 bases not matched to a gene. The V gene's germline CDR1 is SNHLY and CDR2 FYNNEI. CDR3 length equals 16 residues. The CDR3 sequence: CASSSPGQGPKNIQYF. Here the CDR3 DNA reads TGTGCCAGCAGTTCTCCGGGACAGGGGCCGAAAAACATTCAGTACTTC. Variable domain in full (rest from reference TRBV2 and TRBJ2-4): EPEVTQTPSHQVTQMGQEVILRCVPISNHLYFYWYRQILGQKVEFLVSFYNNEISEKSEIFDDQFSVERPDGSNFTLKIRSTKLEDSAMYFCASSSPGQGPKNIQYFGAGTRLSVL.

The chain employs TRBV14 and TRBJ2-4; D gene unclear. The CDR3 covers 12 residues. Germline V gene sequence: CDR1 SGHDN, CDR2 FVKESK. Trimming left V 6 bases short and J 9 bases short, with 12 bases between. The CDR3 protein is CASSRKGIIQYF. CDR3 nucleotide sequence: TGTGCCAGCAGTCGGAAGGGTATCATTCAGTACTTC.

The rearrangement uses TRBV11-1 and TRBJ2-1, with 8 positions matching TRBD2. Germline loops: CDR1 SGHAT, CDR2 FQDESV (reference sequence). This CDR3 is 16 amino acids long. Trimming at V came to 5 bases and at J to 9 bases, leaving 15 bases not matched to a gene. Here the CDR3 reads CASSLRVAGLHGEQFF. The CDR3 coding sequence is TGTGCCAGCAGCCTCCGAGTAGCGGGGTTACACGGTGAGCAGTTCTTC.

This clonotype was seen ten or more times. The chain uses TRBV2 and TRBJ1-2; 9 nucleotides align to TRBD1. From germline, CDR1 is SNHLY and CDR2 FYNNEI. The CDR3 has 14 amino acids. The V segment lost 6 bases and the J segment 4 bases; nucleotides outside the gene matches: 6. Here the CDR3 reads CASSLDRGGYGYTF. The DNA of the CDR3 is TGTGCCAGCAGCCTGGACAGGGGTGGCTATGGCTACACCTTC.

This clonotype was observed a handful of times. This chain connects TRBV7-9 to TRBJ2-1; weak D call: TRBD2 (7 bases). Germline assignment: CDR1 SEHNR and CDR2 FQNEAQ (reference sequence). V was shortened by 4 bases and J by 6 bases, with 16 bases between the two germline ends. The length of the CDR3 is 15 residues. This chain's CDR3 is CASSYDGGHRNEQFF. CDR3 DNA sequence: TGTGCCAGCAGCTACGACGGGGGGCACCGCAATGAGCAGTTCTTC.

The chain carries TRBV7-6 and TRBJ1-1, with D perhaps TRBD1 (5 bases). The CDR3 consists of 15 residues. The germline V gene encodes CDR1 SGHVS and CDR2 FNYEAQ. The V end lost 1 base, the J end lost 5 bases, and 14 bases lay between the germline ends. In DNA form, the CDR3 reads TGTGCCAGCAGCTTAGGGATCGGGGGTGGGACTGAAGCTTTCTTT. Protein: CASSLGIGGGTEAFF.